This T cell receptor beta chain was sequenced in a study of preoperative IRX-2 immunotherapy in early breast cancer. Treatment defined: preoperative locoregional IRX-2 cytokine immunotherapy. This clone was recorded only once. At one of its ends the junction is not consistent with the germline gene, which may arise from a read error. This CDR3 spans 15 amino acids. Germline V gives CDR1 SGHNT, CDR2 YENEEA. TCRdb keeps only in-frame clones here, not all; method: immunoSEQ multiplex PCR. The sample shows around 95,000 clones, around 86% of them seen only once. This TCR came from a human donor with breast cancer. This chain joins TRBV11-3 and TRBJ1-2; 8 bases line up with TRBD1. The specimen was tumor tissue, collected after IRX-2 immunotherapy. In DNA form, the CDR3 reads TGTGCCAGCAGCCCCGGGACAGGCCTAGTCTATGGCTACACCTTT. The encoded protein is CASSPGTGLVYGYTF.